This T cell receptor beta chain was documented in a study of T cell repertoires in cytomegalovirus infection. Study details: Peptides in the study included HLA-C-restricted and HLA-B-restricted CMV epitopes. Carrying CMV and the relevant HLA type showed in public TCR beta signatures.

Study findings and constraints: CMV-specific TCR beta clonotypes restricted by HLA-C were the ones dominating the ex vivo response. Totalled public TCR beta family frequency picked out people who carried CMV plus the relevant HLA.

TCRdb called the reads again in MiXCR, with one record for every CDR3 protein. The table records hundreds of thousands of distinct CDR3 sequences, about 31% of them present only once. A note on this clonotype: The antigen remains undetermined.

Germline V gene lookup returns CDR1 MNHEY and CDR2 SMNVEV (reference sequence). V was trimmed by 8 bases and J by 3 bases, leaving 16 bases between them. This CDR3 comprises 14 residues. The material was cultured CD8+ T cells from PBMCs, obtained from culture after CMV antigen stimulation. The chain has TRBV27 and TRBJ2-5, with D perhaps matching TRBD1 or TRBD2 (5 bases each). This clonotype was obtained from a human donor in good health (CMV status not recorded). Some clones in this sample may be carry-over from other donors' samples. The CDR3 reads CASHRDGYKETQYF. The CDR3 region has the DNA TGTGCCAGCCACCGGGACGGCTACAAAGAGACCCAGTACTTC.